Here is one T cell receptor beta chain with its context. As yet, its antigen is unknown. The PCR employed 60 Vbeta primers together with 13 Jbeta primers. Repertoires were generated with immunoSEQ multiplex PCR, while TCRdb's copy carries only in-frame clones and drops some. The table shows about 160,000 clones, with roughly two thirds occurring only once. The data were taken from a study of cytomegalovirus exposure and HLA in healthy donors. Overall study findings and caveats: DRB1 showed the most TCR associations and HLA-C the fewest in a later analysis, as rates varied by HLA locus.

This CDR3 comprises 16 residues. In germline, CDR1 is SNHLY, CDR2 FYNNEI. V shed 1 base and J shed 5 bases, with 17 bases lying between them. The sequenced material came from PBMCs. The sequence was collected from a woman in her 30s in good health and CMV-seronegative. The chain links TRBV2 to TRBJ2-5; TRBD1 is a possible D gene (6 bases). Here the CDR3 reads CASSEGPGAGQETQYF. In nucleotides, the CDR3 is TGTGCCAGCAGTGAAGGGCCTGGGGCCGGACAGGAGACCCAGTACTTC.